This TCR beta chain was sequenced in a study of blood T cell repertoires in COVID-19. Across the whole study: In each case, the material was cDNA or gDNA derived from T cells, B-cell-depleted T cells, or PBMCs.

This table comes from immunoSEQ multiplex PCR, and its TCRdb copy is limited to in-frame clones, with some not included. This sample carries around 110,000 clones, about 70% of them seen once, and the ten largest clones take about 1%. This clone has only a few counts. This CDR3 region has 12 residues. V lost 5 bases to trimming and J lost 5 bases, with 9 bases between them. CDR1 is MGHDK, CDR2 SYGVNS, per germline. The chain carries TRBV25-1 and TRBJ1-1, with D tentatively TRBD1 (5 bases). The sequenced sample consisted of peripheral blood. This receptor was identified in a human donor with acute or convalescent COVID-19. The donor label of this sample is uncertain. CDR3 region: CASSKGYTEAFF. The CDR3, as DNA: TGTGCCAGCAGTAAGGGGTATACTGAAGCTTTCTTT.